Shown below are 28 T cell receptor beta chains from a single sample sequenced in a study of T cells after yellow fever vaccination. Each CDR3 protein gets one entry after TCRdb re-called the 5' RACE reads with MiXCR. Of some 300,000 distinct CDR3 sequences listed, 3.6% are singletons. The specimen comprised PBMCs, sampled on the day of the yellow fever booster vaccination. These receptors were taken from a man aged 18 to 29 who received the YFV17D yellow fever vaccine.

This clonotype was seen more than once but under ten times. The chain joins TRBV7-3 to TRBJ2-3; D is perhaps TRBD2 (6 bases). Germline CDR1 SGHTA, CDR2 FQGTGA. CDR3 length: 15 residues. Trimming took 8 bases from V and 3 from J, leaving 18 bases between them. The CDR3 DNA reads TGTGCCAGCCTCAGTGGCGGAGGAGGGACAGATACGCAGTATTTT. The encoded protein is CASLSGGGGTDTQYF.

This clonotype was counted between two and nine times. The chain's CDR3 is CATSDTGTSGNEQFF. Written as DNA, the CDR3 is TGTGCCACCAGTGACACCGGGACTAGCGGAAATGAGCAGTTCTTC. The chain recombines TRBV24-1 with TRBJ2-1, with TRBD2 identical over 11 bases. Germline trimming cut 4 bases from V and 7 bases from J; bases unmatched to any gene: 5. CDR3 length: 15 amino acids. Per the germline V gene, CDR1 is KGHDR and CDR2 is SFDVKD.

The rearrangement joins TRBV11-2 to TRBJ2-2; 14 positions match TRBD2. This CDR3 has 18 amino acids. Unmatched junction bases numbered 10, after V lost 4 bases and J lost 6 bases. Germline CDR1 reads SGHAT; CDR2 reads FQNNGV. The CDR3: CASSSQTSGGAIPGELFF. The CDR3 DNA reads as TGTGCCAGCAGCTCCCAGACTAGCGGGGGGGCCATTCCCGGGGAGCTGTTTTTT.

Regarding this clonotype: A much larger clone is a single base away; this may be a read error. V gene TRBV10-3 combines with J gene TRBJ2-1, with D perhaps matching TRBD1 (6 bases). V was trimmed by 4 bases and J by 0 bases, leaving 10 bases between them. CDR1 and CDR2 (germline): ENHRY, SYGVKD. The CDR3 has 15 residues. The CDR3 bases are TGTGCCATCAGTGGTAGGGGGATCTCCTACAATGAGCAGTTCTTC. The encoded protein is CAISGRGISYNEQFF.

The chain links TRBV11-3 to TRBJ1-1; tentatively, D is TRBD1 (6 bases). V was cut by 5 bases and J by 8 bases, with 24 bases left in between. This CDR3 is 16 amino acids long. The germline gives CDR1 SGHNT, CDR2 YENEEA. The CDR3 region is CASSADGRGGSSEAFF. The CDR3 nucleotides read TGTGCCAGCAGCGCTGACGGCAGGGGCGGCTCCTCCGAAGCTTTCTTT.

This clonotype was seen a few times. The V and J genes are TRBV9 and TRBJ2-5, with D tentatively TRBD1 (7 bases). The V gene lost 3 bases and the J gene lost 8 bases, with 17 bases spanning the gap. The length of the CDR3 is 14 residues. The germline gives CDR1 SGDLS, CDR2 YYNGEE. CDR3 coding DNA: TGTGCCAGCAGCGCCCCAGGGGGGCCTCTAACCCAGTACTTC. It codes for CASSAPGGPLTQYF.

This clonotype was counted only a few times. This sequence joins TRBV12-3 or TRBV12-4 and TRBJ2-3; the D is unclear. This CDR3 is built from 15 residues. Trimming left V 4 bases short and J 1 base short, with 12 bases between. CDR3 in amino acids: CASSSGQGRTDTQYF. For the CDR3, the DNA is TGTGCCAGCAGTTCGGGCCAAGGGCGCACAGATACGCAGTATTTT.

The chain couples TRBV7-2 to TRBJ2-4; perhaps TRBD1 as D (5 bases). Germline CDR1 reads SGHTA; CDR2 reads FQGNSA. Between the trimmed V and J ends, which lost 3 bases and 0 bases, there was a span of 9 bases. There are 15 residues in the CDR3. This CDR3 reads CASSLTELAKNIQYF. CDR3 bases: TGTGCCAGCAGCTTGACAGAACTAGCCAAAAACATTCAGTACTTC.

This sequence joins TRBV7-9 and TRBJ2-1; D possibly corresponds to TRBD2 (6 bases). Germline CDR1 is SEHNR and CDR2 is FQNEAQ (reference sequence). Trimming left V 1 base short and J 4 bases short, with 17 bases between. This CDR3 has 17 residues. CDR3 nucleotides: TGTGCCAGCAGCTTAGAGGGGCTCGTACTAGCATACAATGAGCAGTTCTTC. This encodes CASSLEGLVLAYNEQFF. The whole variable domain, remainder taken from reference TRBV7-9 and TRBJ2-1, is DTGVSQNPRHKITKRGQNVTFRCDPISEHNRLYWYRQTLGQGPEFLTYFQNEAQLEKSRLLSDRFSAERPKGSFSTLEIQRTEQGDSAMYLCASSLEGLVLAYNEQFFGPGTRLTVL.

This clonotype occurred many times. The CDR3 loop is CASRTTGSGNTIYF. In DNA, the CDR3 is TGTGCCAGCAGGACGACAGGTTCTGGAAACACCATATATTTT. The genes are TRBV28 and TRBJ1-3; the D gene is possibly TRBD1 (6 bases). CDR1 is MDHEN and CDR2 is SYDVKM in the germline V gene. The CDR3 totals 14 residues. Trimming pared 6 bases from V and 1 base from J, leaving 10 bases between.

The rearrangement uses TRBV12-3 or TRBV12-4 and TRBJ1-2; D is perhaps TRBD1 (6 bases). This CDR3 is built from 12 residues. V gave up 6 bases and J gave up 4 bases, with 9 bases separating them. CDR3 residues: CASRQQGYGYTF. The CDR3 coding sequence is TGTGCCAGCAGGCAACAGGGCTATGGCTACACCTTC.

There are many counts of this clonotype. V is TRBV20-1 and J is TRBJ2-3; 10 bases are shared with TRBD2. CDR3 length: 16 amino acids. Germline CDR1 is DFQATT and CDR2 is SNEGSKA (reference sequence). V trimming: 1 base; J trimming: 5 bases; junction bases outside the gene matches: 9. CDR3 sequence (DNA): TGCAGTGCTAGAGCAATGACTAGCGGGCGGGGAGATACGCAGTATTTT. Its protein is CSARAMTSGRGDTQYF.

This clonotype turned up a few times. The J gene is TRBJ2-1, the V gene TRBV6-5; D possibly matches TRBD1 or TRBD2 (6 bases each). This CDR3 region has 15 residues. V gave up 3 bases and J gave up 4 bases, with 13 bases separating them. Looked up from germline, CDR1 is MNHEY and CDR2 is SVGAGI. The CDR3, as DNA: TGTGCCAGCAGTTATGGAGGGGGACAATACAATGAGCAGTTCTTC. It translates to CASSYGGGQYNEQFF.

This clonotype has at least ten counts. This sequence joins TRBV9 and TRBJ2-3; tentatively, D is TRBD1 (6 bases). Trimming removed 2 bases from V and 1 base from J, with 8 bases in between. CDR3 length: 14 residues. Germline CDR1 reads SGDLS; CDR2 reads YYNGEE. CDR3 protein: CASSVWTGTDTQYF. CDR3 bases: TGTGCCAGCAGCGTCTGGACAGGCACAGATACGCAGTATTTT.

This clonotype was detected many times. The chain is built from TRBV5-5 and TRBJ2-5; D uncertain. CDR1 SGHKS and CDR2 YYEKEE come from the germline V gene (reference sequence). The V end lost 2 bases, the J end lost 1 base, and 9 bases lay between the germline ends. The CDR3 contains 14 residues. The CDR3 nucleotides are TGTGCCAGCAGCTTTCGTGGGTCCCAAGAGACCCAGTACTTC. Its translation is CASSFRGSQETQYF.

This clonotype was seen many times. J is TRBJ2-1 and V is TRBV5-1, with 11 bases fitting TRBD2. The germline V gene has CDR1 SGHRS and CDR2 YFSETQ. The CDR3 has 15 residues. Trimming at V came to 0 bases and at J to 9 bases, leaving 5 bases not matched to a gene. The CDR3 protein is CASSLGLAGRIEQFF. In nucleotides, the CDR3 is TGCGCCAGCAGCTTGGGACTAGCGGGAAGGATTGAGCAGTTCTTC. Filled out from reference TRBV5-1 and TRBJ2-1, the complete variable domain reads KAGVTQTPRYLIKTRGQQVTLSCSPISGHRSVSWYQQTPGQGLQFLFEYFSETQRNKGNFPGRFSGRQFSNSRSEMNVSTLELGDSALYLCASSLGLAGRIEQFFGPGTRLTVL.

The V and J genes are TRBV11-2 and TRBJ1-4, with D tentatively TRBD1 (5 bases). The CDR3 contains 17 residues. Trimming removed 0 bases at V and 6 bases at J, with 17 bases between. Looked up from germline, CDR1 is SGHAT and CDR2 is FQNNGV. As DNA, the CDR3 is TGTGCCAGCAGCTTAGATGTCTGGGCGCCGGGGCATGAAAAACTGTTTTTT. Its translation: CASSLDVWAPGHEKLFF.

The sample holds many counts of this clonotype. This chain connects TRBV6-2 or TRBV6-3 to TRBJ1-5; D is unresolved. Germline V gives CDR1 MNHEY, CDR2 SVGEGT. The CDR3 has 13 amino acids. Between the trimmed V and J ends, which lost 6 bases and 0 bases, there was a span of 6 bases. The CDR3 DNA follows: TGTGCCAGCAGGTCCGATAGCAATCAGCCCCAGCATTTT. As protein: CASRSDSNQPQHF.

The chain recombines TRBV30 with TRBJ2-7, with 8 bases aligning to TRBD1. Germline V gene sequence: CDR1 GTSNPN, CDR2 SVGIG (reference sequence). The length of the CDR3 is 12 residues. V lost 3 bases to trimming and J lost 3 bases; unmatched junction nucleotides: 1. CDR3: CAWSDRGYEQYF. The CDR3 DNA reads TGTGCCTGGAGCGACAGGGGCTACGAGCAGTACTTC.

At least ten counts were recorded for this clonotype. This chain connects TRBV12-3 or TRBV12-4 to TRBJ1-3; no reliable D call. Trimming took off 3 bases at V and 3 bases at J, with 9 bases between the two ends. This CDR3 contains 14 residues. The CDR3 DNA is TGTGCCAGCAGTTTTTACAGCTTTGGAAACACCATATATTTT. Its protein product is CASSFYSFGNTIYF.

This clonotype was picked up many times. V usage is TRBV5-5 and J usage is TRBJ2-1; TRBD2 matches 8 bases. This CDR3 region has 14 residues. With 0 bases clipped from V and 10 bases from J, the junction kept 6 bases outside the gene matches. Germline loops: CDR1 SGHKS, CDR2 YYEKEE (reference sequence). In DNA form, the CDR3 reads TGTGCCAGCAGCTTGGACGGGGGGGCCTCAGAGCAGTTCTTC. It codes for CASSLDGGASEQFF.

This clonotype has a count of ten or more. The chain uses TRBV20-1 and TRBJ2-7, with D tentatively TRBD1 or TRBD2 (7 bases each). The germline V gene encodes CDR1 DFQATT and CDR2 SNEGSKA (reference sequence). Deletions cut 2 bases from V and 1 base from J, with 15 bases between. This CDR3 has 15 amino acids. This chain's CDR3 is CSARPWEGASYEQYF. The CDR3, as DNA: TGCAGTGCTAGACCCTGGGAGGGGGCATCCTACGAGCAGTACTTC.

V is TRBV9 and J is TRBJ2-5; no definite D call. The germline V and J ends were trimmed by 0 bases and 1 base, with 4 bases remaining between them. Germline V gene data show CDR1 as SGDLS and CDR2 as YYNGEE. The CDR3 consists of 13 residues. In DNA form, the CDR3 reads TGTGCCAGCAGCGTAGAGACCCAAGAGACCCAGTACTTC. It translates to CASSVETQETQYF.

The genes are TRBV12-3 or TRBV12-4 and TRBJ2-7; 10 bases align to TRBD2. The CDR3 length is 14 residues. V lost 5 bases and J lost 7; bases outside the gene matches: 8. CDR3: CASSHSGGAWEQYF. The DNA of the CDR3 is TGTGCCAGCAGTCACAGCGGGGGGGCCTGGGAGCAGTACTTC.

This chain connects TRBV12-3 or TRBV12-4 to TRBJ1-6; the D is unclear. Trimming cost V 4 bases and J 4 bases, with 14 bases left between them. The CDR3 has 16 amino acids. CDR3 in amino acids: CASSWEPPTYNSPLHF. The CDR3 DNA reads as TGTGCCAGCAGTTGGGAGCCCCCGACATATAATTCACCCCTCCACTTT.

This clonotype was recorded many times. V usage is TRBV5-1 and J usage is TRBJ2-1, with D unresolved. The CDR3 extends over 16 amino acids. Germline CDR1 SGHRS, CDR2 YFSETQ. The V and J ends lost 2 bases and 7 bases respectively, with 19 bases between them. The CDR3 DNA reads TGCGCCAGCAGCTTCGATTCACAGAACCTCGGGAATGAGCAGTTCTTC. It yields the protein CASSFDSQNLGNEQFF.

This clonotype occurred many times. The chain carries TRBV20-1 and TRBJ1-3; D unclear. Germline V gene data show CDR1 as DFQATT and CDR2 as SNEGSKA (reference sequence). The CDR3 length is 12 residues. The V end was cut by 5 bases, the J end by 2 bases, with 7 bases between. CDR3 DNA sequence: TGCAGTGCTCCTACTCCTGGAAACACCATATATTTT. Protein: CSAPTPGNTIYF.

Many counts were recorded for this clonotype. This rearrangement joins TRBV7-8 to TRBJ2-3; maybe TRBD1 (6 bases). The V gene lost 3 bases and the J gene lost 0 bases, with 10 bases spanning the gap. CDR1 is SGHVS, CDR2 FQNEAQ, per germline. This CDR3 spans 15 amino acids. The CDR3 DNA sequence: TGTGCCAGCAGCTTCGGACAGTCTAGCACAGATACGCAGTATTTT. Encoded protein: CASSFGQSSTDTQYF.